The 11 T cell receptor beta chains below all came from one sample that was sequenced in a study of shared clonotypes between healthy human individuals. Sequencing used immunoSEQ multiplex PCR; TCRdb keeps in-frame clones, though not all of them. The sample lists some 2,400,000 clones; approximately 94% were seen once. Sequencing input: naive CD4+ T cells sorted from blood. Sample subset: CD45RA+ positively selected. The source of these receptors is a man younger than 30 in good health.

The genes are TRBV29-1 and TRBJ1-3; D is unclear. Germline V lookup: CDR1 SQVTM, CDR2 ANQGSEA. The CDR3 length is 13 residues. Trimming pared 3 bases from V and 1 base from J, leaving 7 bases between. CDR3 protein: CSVDGSSGNTIYF. The CDR3 coding sequence is TGCAGCGTTGACGGGAGTTCTGGAAACACCATATATTTT.

V is TRBV5-6 and J is TRBJ1-3; no firm D call. V shed 2 bases and J shed 0 bases, with 12 bases lying between them. CDR1 and CDR2 from the germline V gene are SGHDT and YYEEEE. There are 16 residues in the CDR3. The DNA for the CDR3 is TGTGCCAGCAGCTTTACCCTGGTGGCCTCTGGAAACACCATATATTTT. It codes for CASSFTLVASGNTIYF.

The chain employs TRBV6-6 and TRBJ2-3; either TRBD1 or TRBD2 may supply D (7 bases each). Trimming took off 4 bases at V and 3 bases at J, with 14 bases between the two ends. This CDR3 has 15 residues. Looked up from germline, CDR1 is MNHNY and CDR2 is SVGAGI (reference sequence). The CDR3 loop reads CASSFAGGVTDTQYF. CDR3 DNA: TGTGCCAGCAGTTTTGCAGGGGGGGTTACAGATACGCAGTATTTT.

The chain combines TRBV4-3 with TRBJ2-2, with 11 bases matching TRBD2. Germline lookup yields CDR1 LGHNA and CDR2 YSLEER. CDR3 length: 18 residues. V lost 1 base, J lost 0 bases, and 4 bases stayed unmatched. The chain's CDR3 is CASSQAPGLAANTGELFF. DNA of the CDR3: TGCGCCAGCAGCCAAGCGCCGGGACTAGCGGCGAACACCGGGGAGCTGTTTTTT.

The DNA for the CDR3 is TGTGCCAGTAGTATAGAGGCGGGGTACTACAATGAGCAGTTCTTC. It encodes CASSIEAGYYNEQFF. The V gene is TRBV19, the J gene TRBJ2-1; possibly TRBD2 for D (6 bases). The CDR3 contains 15 residues. V dropped 0 bases and J dropped 3 bases, with 9 bases sitting between them. In germline, CDR1 is LNHDA, CDR2 SQIVND (reference sequence).

The chain recombines TRBV11-2 with TRBJ2-5, with 7 nucleotides matching TRBD1. CDR3 length: 14 amino acids. Germline V lookup: CDR1 SGHAT, CDR2 FQNNGV. V shed 4 bases and J 5 bases; nucleotides not matched to a gene: 7. The CDR3 reads CASSSWTGGETQYF. CDR3 DNA sequence: TGTGCCAGCAGCTCGTGGACAGGCGGGGAGACCCAGTACTTC.

This clone appeared once. V is TRBV18 and J is TRBJ1-4, with D possibly being TRBD1 (6 bases). The CDR3 runs 14 residues. The germline V gene encodes CDR1 KGHSH and CDR2 LQKENI. Trimming left V 6 bases short and J 3 bases short, with 11 bases between. The CDR3: CASSTGSANEKLFF. For the CDR3, the DNA is TGTGCCAGCTCCACAGGGTCGGCTAATGAAAAACTGTTTTTT. The variable domain in full, completed from reference TRBV18 and TRBJ1-4, reads NAGVMQNPRHLVRRRGQEARLRCSPMKGHSHVYWYRQLPEEGLKFMVYLQKENIIDESGMPKERFSAEFPKEGPSILRIQQVVRGDSAAYFCASSTGSANEKLFFGSGTQLSVL.

This clone was picked up one time. V gene TRBV4-1 combines with J gene TRBJ1-4; the D gene is possibly TRBD1 (5 bases). Germline CDR1 MGHRA, CDR2 YSYEKL. V gave up 3 bases and J gave up 1 base, with 24 bases separating them. CDR3 length: 20 amino acids. The CDR3 region is CASSHPIRGAGRETNEKLFF. Written as DNA, the CDR3 is TGCGCCAGCAGCCATCCGATTCGCGGCGCGGGCAGGGAAACTAATGAAAAACTGTTTTTT.

This clone has just one count. The rearrangement links TRBV7-2 to TRBJ2-3; D remains unclear. Per germline, CDR1 SGHTA and CDR2 FQGNSA. The CDR3 extends over 14 amino acids. V lost 5 bases and J lost 4, with 13 bases in between. The CDR3 spells CASSAGGRSDTQYF. As DNA, the CDR3 is TGTGCCAGCAGCGCAGGTGGCAGGTCAGATACGCAGTATTTT. Supplemented by reference TRBV7-2 and TRBJ2-3, the full variable domain reads GAGVSQSPSNKVTEKGKDVELRCDPISGHTALYWYRQSLGQGLEFLIYFQGNSAPDKSGLPSDRFSAERTGGSVSTLTIQRTQQEDSAVYLCASSAGGRSDTQYFGPGTRLTVL.

This chain uses TRBV25-1 with TRBJ1-3, with D hard to call. The CDR3 sequence is 13 residues long. V dropped 8 bases and J dropped 0 bases, with 8 bases sitting between them. Germline CDR1 reads MGHDK; CDR2 reads SYGVNS. The CDR3 region has the DNA TGTGCCAGCTTAGATTTCTCTGGAAACACCATATATTTT. Encoded protein: CASLDFSGNTIYF.

This clone was seen only once. The chain combines TRBV29-1 with TRBJ2-7; 11 bases map to TRBD2. The CDR3 has 15 amino acids. V shed 5 bases and J 4 bases; nucleotides not matched to a gene: 10. Germline V CDR1 and CDR2: SQVTM, ANQGSEA. CDR3 amino acids: CSVSTSGSAEYEQYF. The DNA of the CDR3 is TGCAGCGTTTCCACTAGCGGGAGCGCAGAATACGAGCAGTACTTC.